Shown below are 18 T cell receptor beta chains from a single sample sequenced in a study of tumor and adjacent non-tumor tissue in lung cancer. A modified ARM-PCR protocol with three rounds of nested PCR amplified TCRbeta. TCRdb reprocessed the multiplex PCR reads with MiXCR, giving one entry per CDR3 protein. Found here are just over 200,000 distinct CDR3 sequences, 70% to 75% of them singletons; the top ten hold around 25%. This sample's RNA came from whole unsorted tissue. What was sequenced was lung tumor tissue. The receptors come from a man between 60 and 70 years old with non-small cell lung cancer.

This clonotype was detected once. One junction end disagrees with the germline gene, perhaps due to a read error. The chain uses TRBV6-5 and TRBJ2-7; weak D call: TRBD2 (5 bases). The CDR3 spans 15 residues. Germline CDR1 is MNHEY and CDR2 is SVGAGI. As DNA, the CDR3 is TGCGCCAGCGGCAATGAGGGAGTCACCCGCTACGAGCAGTACTTC. It yields the protein CASGNEGVTRYEQYF.

This clonotype has just one count. Mismatch with germline at one junction end may stem from a read error. The CDR3 coding sequence is TGCAGTATTCCACGGGACAGATCCACACATACGCAGTATTTT. Translating gives CSIPRDRSTHTQYF. The chain has TRBV20-1 and TRBJ2-3, with 7 bases fitting TRBD1. The CDR3 covers 14 residues. Looked up from germline, CDR1 is DFQATT and CDR2 is SNEGSKA (reference sequence).

Of note for this clonotype: A junction boundary mismatches the germline segment, possibly from a read error. V usage is TRBV11-3 and J usage is TRBJ2-2; 7 positions agree with TRBD1. Per germline, CDR1 SGHNT and CDR2 YENEEA. There are 17 residues in the CDR3. CDR3 DNA sequence: TGTGCCAGCAGCTTAAGATCCGGGACAGCTAACACCGGGGAGATGTTTTTC. Translation: CASSLRSGTANTGEMFF. Complete variable domain (other parts from reference TRBV11-3 and TRBJ2-2): EAGVVQSPRYKIIEKKQPVAFWCNPISGHNTLYWYLQNLGQGPELLIRYENEEAVDDSQLPKDRFSAERLKGVDSTLKIQPAELGDSAVYLCASSLRSGTANTGEMFFGEGSRLTVL.

A remark on this clonotype: A clone one base away is much larger, so this may be a read error. J is TRBJ2-3 and V is TRBV12-3 or TRBV12-4, with D unresolved. The germline V and J ends were trimmed by 6 bases and 7 bases, with 14 bases remaining between them. This CDR3 is 13 amino acids long. CDR3 loop: CASRRLVEYTQYF. In DNA form, the CDR3 reads TGTGCCAGCAGGCGGCTAGTTGAATATACGCAGTATTTT.

On this clonotype: At one boundary the junction diverges from the germline segment, which might be a read error. The J gene is TRBJ2-7, the V gene TRBV12-3 or TRBV12-4; 8 bases are a match to TRBD1. The CDR3 length is 11 residues. CDR3 bases: TGTGCCAGCAGTTCAGGGGGCGAGCAGCACTTC. Its translation: CASSSGGEQHF.

Remarks on this clonotype: Just one base apart from a much larger clone, this may be a read error. The rearrangement links TRBV12-3 or TRBV12-4 to TRBJ2-1, with no clear D. Trimming shortened V by 7 bases and J by 4 bases, and 23 bases separated the two germline ends. The CDR3 consists of 17 residues. Here the CDR3 DNA reads TGTGCCAGCAACCCCCGGACCGTTAGGAATTTTTACAATGAGCAGTTCTTC. It is translated as CASNPRTVRNFYNEQFF.

This clonotype has a single count. An end of the junction does not agree with germline; a read error may underlie this. The rearrangement joins TRBV11-3 to TRBJ2-6, with D possibly being TRBD1 (6 bases). This CDR3 spans 17 amino acids. Germline CDR1 and CDR2: SGHNT and YENEEA. CDR3 region: CTSSSQGSSSGPNVLTF. The CDR3 DNA is TGTACCAGCAGCTCTCAGGGGTCTAGCTCTGGGCCCAACGTCCTGACTTTC.

About this clonotype itself: Being one base from a much bigger clone, this may be a read error. The chain employs TRBV6-6 and TRBJ2-6, with no clear D. Germline CDR1 MNHNY, CDR2 SVGAGI (reference sequence). This CDR3 is built from 13 residues. Trimming took 2 bases from V and 4 from J, leaving 3 bases between them. The CDR3 here is CASSYMGANVLTF. CDR3 nucleotide sequence: TGTGCCAGCAGTTACATGGGGGCCAACGTCCTGACTTTC.

For this clonotype: A much more abundant neighbour one base away suggests this may be a read error. The chain employs TRBV4-1 and TRBJ2-3, with D maybe TRBD1 (5 bases). The CDR3 runs to 14 residues. Germline CDR1 reads MGHRA; CDR2 reads YSYEKL. V lost 2 bases and J lost 7, with 13 bases in between. The CDR3 DNA reads as TGCGCCAGCAGCCAAACAGGCGCTGGATATACGCAGTATTTT. Translation gives CASSQTGAGYTQYF.

To note about this clonotype: An end of the junction differs from the germline gene, which may be a read error. The chain uses TRBV29-1 and TRBJ2-2; 10 bases match TRBD1. The CDR3 is made up of 14 amino acids. CDR1 and CDR2 (germline): SQVTM, ANQGSEA. The CDR3 spells CSVQGQGNTGDLLF. Here the CDR3 DNA reads TGCAGCGTCCAGGGACAGGGGAACACCGGGGACCTGCTTTTT.

The chain couples TRBV20-1 to TRBJ2-7; 9 bases match TRBD1. The CDR3 consists of 13 residues. Per the germline V gene, CDR1 is DFQATT and CDR2 is SNEGSKA (reference sequence). The CDR3 DNA sequence: TGCGGTACTAGGGGGGACAGGGATTACGAGCAGTACTTC. Its translation: CGTRGDRDYEQYF.

This clonotype was seen once. The junction differs from germline at one of its ends, possibly a read error. The V call is TRBV11-2, the J call TRBJ2-3, with TRBD2 as a possible D gene (6 bases). Germline V gene lookup returns CDR1 SGHAT and CDR2 FQNNGV. The CDR3 loop spans 15 amino acids. The chain's CDR3 is CASSLGLLPADAQYF. CDR3 DNA sequence: TGTGCTAGCAGCTTGGGACTCCTCCCTGCAGATGCGCAGTATTTT.

Note on this clonotype: A much larger clone sits a single nucleotide away, making a read error possible. The chain is built from TRBV20-1 and TRBJ2-3, with 9 positions matching TRBD2. The CDR3 sequence is 16 residues long. Germline V gene sequence: CDR1 DFQATT, CDR2 SNEGSKA (reference sequence). CDR3 sequence reads: CNARVSSGGSTDTQYF. The CDR3 DNA reads as TGCAATGCTAGAGTCAGTAGCGGGGGAAGCACAGATACGCAGTATTTT.

This clonotype was observed once. Just one base apart from a much larger clone, this may be a read error. V usage is TRBV29-1 and J usage is TRBJ2-5; 7 bases align to TRBD2. This CDR3 is 12 amino acids long. Germline V gene lookup returns CDR1 SQVTM and CDR2 ANQGSEA. The CDR3, as DNA: TGCATCGTTCACGGACTAGTGGAGACCCAGTACTTC. It encodes CIVHGLVETQYF.

This clonotype was recorded once. The germline gene is not matched at one end of the junction; a read error may be the cause. This chain uses TRBV25-1 with TRBJ1-3; D may be TRBD1 (6 bases). Germline V CDR1 and CDR2: MGHDK, SYGVNS. This CDR3 has 14 residues. The CDR3 protein is CVSSTGIAGNTIYF. CDR3 nucleotides: TGTGTCAGCAGCACAGGGATCGCTGGAAACACCATATATTTT.

With respect to this clonotype: Without the conserved terminal phenylalanine or tryptophan, this CDR3 likely stems from a read error. The rearrangement links TRBV5-6 to TRBJ2-7, with 8 bases identical to TRBD1. This CDR3 has 15 residues. Germline V gene data show CDR1 as SGHDT and CDR2 as YYEEEE. The CDR3 spells CTSSLVPGGGNEQYL. CDR3 bases: TGTACCAGCAGCTTGGTACCAGGGGGCGGGAACGAGCAGTACCTC.

To note about this clonotype: Relative to the germline gene, one junction end is altered; a read error may explain this. The chain is built from TRBV28 and TRBJ2-5, with D possibly being TRBD1 or TRBD2 (6 bases each). CDR1 MDHEN and CDR2 SYDVKM come from the germline V gene. The length of the CDR3 is 14 residues. DNA for the CDR3: TGTGTCAGCAGTTTAGGGGGGCACCAAGAGACCCAGTACTTC. This gives the protein CVSSLGGHQETQYF.

This clonotype was picked up many times. The rearrangement joins TRBV6-1 to TRBJ2-3, with D possibly being TRBD1 (6 bases). Germline lookup yields CDR1 MNHNS and CDR2 SASEGT. This CDR3 contains 13 residues. The V gene lost 11 bases and the J gene lost 4 bases, with 16 bases spanning the gap. CDR3 in DNA: TGTGCCGGCCAGAGGGGGAATTCAGATACGCAGTATTTT. Protein: CAGQRGNSDTQYF.